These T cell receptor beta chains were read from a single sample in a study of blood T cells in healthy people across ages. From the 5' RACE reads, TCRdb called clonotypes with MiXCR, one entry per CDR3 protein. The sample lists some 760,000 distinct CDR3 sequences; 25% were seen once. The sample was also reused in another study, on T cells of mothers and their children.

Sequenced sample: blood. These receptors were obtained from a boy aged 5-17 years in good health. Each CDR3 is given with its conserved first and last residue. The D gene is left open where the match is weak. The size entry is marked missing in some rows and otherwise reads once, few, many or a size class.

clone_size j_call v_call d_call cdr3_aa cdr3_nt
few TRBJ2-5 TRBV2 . CASSEDGGIRETQYF TGTGCCAGCAGTGAAGACGGAGGGATTCGGGAGACCCAGTACTTC
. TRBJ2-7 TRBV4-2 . CASSQDFGAYEQYF TGTGCCAGCAGCCAAGATTTCGGGGCCTACGAGCAGTACTTC
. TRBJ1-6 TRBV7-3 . CASSFQGTNSPLHF TGTGCCAGCAGCTTCCAGGGTACGAATTCACCCCTCCACTTT
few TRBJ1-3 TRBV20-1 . CSAYSDRYLSGNTIYF TGCAGTGCTTATTCCGACAGATACCTATCTGGAAACACCATATATTTT
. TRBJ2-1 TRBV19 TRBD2 CASSTRTSGKEEQFF TGTGCCAGTAGTACTCGGACTAGCGGGAAGGAGGAGCAGTTCTTC
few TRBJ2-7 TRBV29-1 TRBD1 CSSTTGGAEQYF TGCAGCTCGACCACAGGGGGCGCGGAGCAGTACTTC
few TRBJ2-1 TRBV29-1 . CSVDRASYNEQFF TGCAGCGTTGACAGGGCGTCTTACAATGAGCAGTTCTTC
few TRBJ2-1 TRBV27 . CASKASEDNEQFF TGTGCCAGCAAGGCTAGCGAGGACAATGAGCAGTTCTTC
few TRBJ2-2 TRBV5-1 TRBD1 CASSLDEGASGELFF TGCGCCAGCAGCTTGGACGAGGGGGCGAGCGGGGAGCTGTTTTTT
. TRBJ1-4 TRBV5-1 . CASSAYIATNEELFF TGCGCCAGCAGCGCGTACATCGCAACTAATGAAGAACTGTTTTTT
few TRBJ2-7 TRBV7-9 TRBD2 CASSISGIPTYEQYF TGTGCCAGCAGCATTAGCGGGATCCCAACCTACGAGCAGTACTTC
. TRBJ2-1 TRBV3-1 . CASRHLSPEQFF TGTGCCAGCAGACACCTTTCCCCCGAGCAGTTCTTC
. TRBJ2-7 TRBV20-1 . CSAKDSRSYEQYF TGCAGTGCTAAAGACTCGCGCTCCTACGAGCAGTACTTC
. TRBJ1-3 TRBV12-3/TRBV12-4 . CASRLKYF TGTGCCAGCCGCTTGAAATATTTT
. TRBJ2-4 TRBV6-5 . CASSYRHREPKNIQYF TGTGCCAGCAGTTACCGACACAGGGAACCCAAAAACATTCAGTACTTC
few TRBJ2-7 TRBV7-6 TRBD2 CASSSPSGRYEQYF TGTGCCAGCAGCAGCCCCTCCGGGAGGTACGAGCAGTACTTC
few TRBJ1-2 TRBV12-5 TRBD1 CASGLLQGQGARGYTF TGTGCTAGTGGTTTGCTACAGGGACAGGGGGCTCGGGGCTACACCTTC
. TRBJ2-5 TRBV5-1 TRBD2 CASSLGGSGAEETQYF TGCGCCAGCAGCTTGGGTGGTAGCGGGGCTGAAGAGACCCAGTACTTC
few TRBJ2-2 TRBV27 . CASTSKGHAMTGELFF TGTGCCAGCACCTCTAAAGGACACGCAATGACCGGGGAGCTGTTTTTT
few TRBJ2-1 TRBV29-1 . CSVDMAPYNEQFF TGCAGCGTTGATATGGCTCCTTACAATGAGCAGTTCTTC
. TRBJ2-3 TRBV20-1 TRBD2 CSATGLAGPDTQYF TGCAGTGCTACTGGACTAGCGGGACCAGATACGCAGTATTTT
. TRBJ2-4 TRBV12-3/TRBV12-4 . CASSPSVGKNIQYF TGTGCCAGCAGTCCCTCCGTGGGCAAAAACATTCAGTACTTC